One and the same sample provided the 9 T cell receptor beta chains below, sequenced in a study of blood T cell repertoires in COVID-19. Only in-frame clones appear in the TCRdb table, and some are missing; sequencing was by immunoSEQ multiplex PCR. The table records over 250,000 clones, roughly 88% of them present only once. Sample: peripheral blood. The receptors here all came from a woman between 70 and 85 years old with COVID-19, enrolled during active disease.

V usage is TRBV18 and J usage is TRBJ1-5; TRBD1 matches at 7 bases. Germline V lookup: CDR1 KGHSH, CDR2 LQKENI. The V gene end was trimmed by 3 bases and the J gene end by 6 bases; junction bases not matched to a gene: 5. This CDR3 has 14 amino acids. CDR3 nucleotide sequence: TGTGCCAGCTCACCGATCGACAGGGCTCAGCCCCAGCATTTT. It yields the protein CASSPIDRAQPQHF.

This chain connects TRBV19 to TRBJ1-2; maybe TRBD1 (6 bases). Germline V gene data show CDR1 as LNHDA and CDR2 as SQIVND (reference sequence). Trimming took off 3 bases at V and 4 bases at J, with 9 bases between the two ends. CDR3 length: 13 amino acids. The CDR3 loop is CASSMDRTYGYTF. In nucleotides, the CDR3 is TGTGCCAGTAGTATGGACAGAACCTATGGCTACACCTTC.

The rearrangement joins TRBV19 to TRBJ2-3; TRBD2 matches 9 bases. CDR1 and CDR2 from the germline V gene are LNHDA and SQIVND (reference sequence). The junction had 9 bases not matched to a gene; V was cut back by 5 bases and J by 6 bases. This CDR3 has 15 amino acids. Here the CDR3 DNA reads TGTGCCAGTAGTGCTGGCGGGAGGGTAGTGGATACGCAGTATTTT. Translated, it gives CASSAGGRVVDTQYF.

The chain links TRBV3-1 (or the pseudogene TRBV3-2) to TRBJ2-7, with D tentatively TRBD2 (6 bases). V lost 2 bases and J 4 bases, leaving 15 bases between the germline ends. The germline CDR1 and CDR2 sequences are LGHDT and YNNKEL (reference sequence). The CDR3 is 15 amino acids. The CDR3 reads CASSQPGTANYEQYF. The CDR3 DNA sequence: TGTGCCAGCAGCCAACCTGGGACTGCTAATTACGAGCAGTACTTC.

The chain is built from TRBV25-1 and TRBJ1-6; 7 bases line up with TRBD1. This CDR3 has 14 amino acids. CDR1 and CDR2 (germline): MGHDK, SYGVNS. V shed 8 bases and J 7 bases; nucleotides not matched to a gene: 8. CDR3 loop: CASGDRLKNSPLHF. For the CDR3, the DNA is TGTGCCAGCGGGGACAGACTAAAGAATTCACCCCTCCACTTT.

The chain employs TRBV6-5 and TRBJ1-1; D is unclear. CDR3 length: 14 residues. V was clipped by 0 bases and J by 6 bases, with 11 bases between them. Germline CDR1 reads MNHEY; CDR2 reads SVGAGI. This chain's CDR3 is CASSYSRVNPEAFF. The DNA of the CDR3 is TGTGCCAGCAGTTACTCGAGGGTTAATCCTGAAGCTTTCTTT.

For the CDR3, the DNA is TGTGCCAGCAGCCGCCTGGGACAGGGGTCCTACAATGAGCAGTTCTTC. Residues: CASSRLGQGSYNEQFF. The chain has TRBV5-4 and TRBJ2-1; 10 bases align to TRBD1. Germline values: CDR1 SGHNT, CDR2 YYREEE (reference sequence). The trim removed 4 bases at V and 1 base at J, leaving 5 bases unmatched. CDR3 length equals 16 residues.

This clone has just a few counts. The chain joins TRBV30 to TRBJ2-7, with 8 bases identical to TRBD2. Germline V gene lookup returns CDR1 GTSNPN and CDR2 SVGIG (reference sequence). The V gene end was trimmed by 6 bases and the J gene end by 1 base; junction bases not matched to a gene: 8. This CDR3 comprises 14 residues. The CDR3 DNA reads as TGTGCCTGTACCGGGACTAGTGCGTCCTACGAGCAGTACTTC. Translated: CACTGTSASYEQYF.

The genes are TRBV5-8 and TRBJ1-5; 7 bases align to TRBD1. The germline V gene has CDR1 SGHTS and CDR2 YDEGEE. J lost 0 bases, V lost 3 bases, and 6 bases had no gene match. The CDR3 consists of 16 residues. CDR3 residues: CASSSGQSYSNQPQHF. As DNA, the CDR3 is TGTGCCAGCAGCTCGGGACAGAGTTATAGCAATCAGCCCCAGCATTTT.